The present entry profiles one TCR beta chain with its context. Data came from immunoSEQ multiplex PCR; TCRdb stores just in-frame clones and leaves some out. The table shows tens of thousands of clones, with around 96% occurring only once. Treatment defined: preoperative locoregional IRX-2 cytokine immunotherapy. Patients received preoperative, locoregional IRX-2 cytokine immunotherapy in a phase Ib study. This entry comes from a study of preoperative IRX-2 immunotherapy in early breast cancer. Germline CDR1 is LNHDA and CDR2 is SQIVND (reference sequence). V was pared by 6 bases and J by 4 bases, with 4 bases of the junction left unmatched. There are 14 residues in the CDR3.

The sample consisted of tumor tissue, taken after IRX-2 immunotherapy. The chain is built from TRBV19 and TRBJ2-1; 9 nucleotides match TRBD1. This sequence was found in a human donor with breast cancer. DNA of the CDR3: TGTGCCAGTAGAGAGGGACAGGGATACAATGAGCAGTTCTTC. It translates to CASREGQGYNEQFF. Full variable domain (remainder filled in from reference TRBV19 and TRBJ2-1): DGGITQSPKYLFRKEGQNVTLSCEQNLNHDAMYWYRQDPGQGLRLIYYSQIVNDFQKGDIAEGYSVSREKKESFPLTVTSAQKNPTAFYLCASREGQGYNEQFFGPGTRLTVL.